The clone carrying this TCR beta chain was detected only once. The antigen is undetermined. This sample was included in a study of cytotoxic CD8 clonotypes in ibrutinib-treated CLL. V dropped 4 bases and J dropped 1 base, with 17 bases sitting between them. This CDR3 is 16 amino acids long. Looked up from germline, CDR1 is SGHNT and CDR2 is YYREEE (reference sequence). The table came from immunoSEQ multiplex PCR; TCRdb's copy has only in-frame clones and leaves some out. In the table there are 270,000 or so clones, 70% to 80% of which are singletons. Findings of the study overall: At baseline, clonality was higher than in age-matched healthy donors and correlated with CD8+ counts.

The receptor's source is a human donor with chronic lymphocytic leukemia. The material was PBMCs, obtained at disease progression, from a patient treated with ibrutinib. The V call is TRBV5-4, the J call TRBJ1-2; D remains ambiguous. The CDR3 bases are TGTGCCAGCAGCAATATTGGCCAAACCTTTAACTATGGCTACACCTTC. This translates into CASSNIGQTFNYGYTF.